The 25 T cell receptor beta chains listed next were all sequenced from one sample in a study of regulatory T cells in long-lasting Graves disease. Arm-PCR of CDR3 regions with iRepertoire HTBI primers generated TCR beta libraries. TCRdb ran MiXCR on the multiplex PCR reads and lists one entry per CDR3 protein. The sample consists of roughly 350,000 distinct CDR3 sequences, 15% to 20% of them appearing once. Time point indicated: newly diagnosed GD, antithyroid drugs for less than 3 months. The TCR library was prepared using RNA isolated from PBMCs. The same data also went into a second study, on T cells in Graves' hyperthyroidism and ophthalmopathy.

The sample consisted of peripheral blood mononuclear cells (PBMCs), taken at new diagnosis, from a patient treated with antithyroid drugs. These receptor sequences come from a man aged 40-49 years with Graves disease.

This clonotype was counted many times. The V and J genes are TRBV2 and TRBJ1-1; D uncertain. The CDR3 totals 14 residues. The germline gives CDR1 SNHLY, CDR2 FYNNEI. Trimming cost V 8 bases and J 1 base, with 14 bases left between them. Here the CDR3 DNA reads TGTGCCAGCGGGATCCGGGTCCAGAACACTGAAGCTTTCTTT. This sequence encodes CASGIRVQNTEAFF.

This clonotype has ten or more counts. The V and J genes are TRBV5-1 and TRBJ1-2; unclear D gene. Germline CDR1 is SGHRS and CDR2 is YFSETQ. This CDR3 has 15 amino acids. V was trimmed by 0 bases and J by 4 bases, leaving 13 bases between them. The CDR3, as DNA: TGCGCCAGCAGCTTGGTAATCGGGGAAAGCTATGGCTACACCTTC. Translated: CASSLVIGESYGYTF.

Many counts were recorded for this clonotype. The chain joins TRBV18 to TRBJ2-5; D not certain. The CDR3 totals 13 residues. The V gene lost 6 bases and the J gene lost 2 bases, with 10 bases spanning the gap. Per germline, CDR1 KGHSH and CDR2 LQKENI. The chain's CDR3 is CASSRALQETQYF. CDR3 DNA: TGTGCCAGCTCCCGGGCCCTACAAGAGACCCAGTACTTC.

This clonotype was counted at least ten times. The genes are TRBV15 and TRBJ1-5, with 10 nucleotides matching TRBD1. Germline values: CDR1 LNHNV, CDR2 YYDKDF (reference sequence). The CDR3 contains 15 residues. The ends lost 4 bases at V and 7 bases at J; junction bases unmatched: 7. The CDR3 DNA follows: TGTGCCACCAGCACCAGGACAGGGGGGGGGCAGCCCCAGCATTTT. Residues: CATSTRTGGGQPQHF.

This chain uses TRBV11-3 with TRBJ1-3; D not certain. Germline V gene sequence: CDR1 SGHNT, CDR2 YENEEA. The germline V and J ends were trimmed by 3 bases and 3 bases, with 9 bases remaining between them. This CDR3 contains 14 residues. The CDR3 is CASSFSRGGNTIYF. CDR3 DNA sequence: TGTGCCAGCAGCTTCTCCCGAGGTGGAAACACCATATATTTT.

This clonotype was counted ten times or more. V and J are TRBV28 and TRBJ1-4, with no clear D. Trimming took 4 bases from V and 5 from J, leaving 5 bases between them. Germline CDR1 is MDHEN and CDR2 is SYDVKM. CDR3 length: 12 amino acids. The CDR3 sequence is CASSSSNEKLFF. DNA for the CDR3: TGTGCCAGCAGTTCTTCAAATGAAAAACTGTTTTTT. Combining the CDR3 with reference TRBV28 and TRBJ1-4 gives the whole variable domain DVKVTQSSRYLVKRTGEKVFLECVQDMDHENMFWYRQDPGLGLRLIYFSYDVKMKEKGDIPEGYSVSREKKERFSLILESASTNQTSMYLCASSSSNEKLFFGSGTQLSVL.

This clonotype has more than one count but fewer than ten. For the CDR3, the DNA is TGTGCCAGCAGCCCTGGCGGCCGGGGTGGCTACACCTTC. Amino acids: CASSPGGRGGYTF. The chain couples TRBV7-9 to TRBJ1-2; D gene unclear. This CDR3 has 13 amino acids. Trimming cost V 5 bases and J 7 bases, with 14 bases left between them. Germline V gene lookup returns CDR1 SEHNR and CDR2 FQNEAQ (reference sequence).

There are many counts of this clonotype. DNA for the CDR3: TGTGCCAGCAGCCGAGCTAGCACAGATACGCAGTATTTT. This codes for CASSRASTDTQYF. The V gene is TRBV5-4, the J gene TRBJ2-3; D call uncertain. There are 13 residues in the CDR3. Germline CDR1 is SGHNT and CDR2 is YYREEE (reference sequence). V was cut by 4 bases and J by 0 bases, with 6 bases left in between.

This clonotype was found many times. V usage is TRBV2 and J usage is TRBJ2-5; D perhaps matches TRBD1 (6 bases). CDR1 and CDR2 from the germline V gene are SNHLY and FYNNEI. This CDR3 has 13 amino acids. V lost 6 bases and J lost 5, with 13 bases in between. The CDR3 loop is CASRYRALETQYF. CDR3 in DNA: TGTGCCAGCAGATACAGGGCCTTGGAGACCCAGTACTTC.

V is TRBV5-1 and J is TRBJ2-3, with 7 bases fitting TRBD1. The CDR3 sequence is 15 residues long. CDR1 and CDR2 (germline): SGHRS, YFSETQ. V gave up 5 bases and J gave up 1 base; unmatched junction bases: 7. This CDR3 is CASRQGVIGTDTQYF. CDR3 DNA: TGCGCCAGCAGGCAGGGGGTGATCGGCACAGATACGCAGTATTTT.

This clonotype came up many times. The chain uses TRBV20-1 and TRBJ2-3; D remains ambiguous. CDR1 is DFQATT, CDR2 SNEGSKA, per germline (reference sequence). CDR3 length: 14 residues. V was clipped by 8 bases and J by 0 bases, with 15 bases between them. The CDR3: CSSSGGRSTDTQYF. The CDR3 nucleotides are TGCAGTTCCTCGGGTGGCCGGAGCACAGATACGCAGTATTTT.

This clonotype was detected many times. V gene TRBV5-5 combines with J gene TRBJ2-5; D is ambiguous. CDR3 length equals 16 residues. Trimming pared 4 bases from V and 0 bases from J, leaving 16 bases between. Germline CDR1 is SGHKS and CDR2 is YYEKEE (reference sequence). DNA for the CDR3: TGTGCCAGCAGCCGAGAGCGTAACCCATACCAAGAGACCCAGTACTTC. As protein: CASSRERNPYQETQYF.

This clonotype appeared a few times. CDR3 nucleotides: TGTGCCAGCAGCTCACTAGCGGGGGGACACTCTGGGGCCAACGTCCTGACTTTC. Translated: CASSSLAGGHSGANVLTF. The chain combines TRBV6-1 with TRBJ2-6, with TRBD2 matching 12 bases. The CDR3 totals 18 residues. V dropped 6 bases and J dropped 0; count of bases not matched to a gene: 6. Germline V lookup: CDR1 MNHNS, CDR2 SASEGT.

This chain links TRBV4-1 with TRBJ1-4; possibly TRBD1 for D (5 bases). Germline-derived CDR1 and CDR2 are MGHRA and YSYEKL. The CDR3 runs to 16 residues. V was cut by 3 bases and J by 0 bases, with 11 bases left in between. The CDR3: CASSHTGQPTNEKLFF. In DNA, the CDR3 is TGCGCCAGCAGCCATACCGGACAACCAACTAATGAAAAACTGTTTTTT.

This clonotype was seen repeatedly, ten times or more. This chain joins TRBV3-1 and TRBJ1-2; 8 bases map to TRBD1. The CDR3 extends over 14 amino acids. The V and J ends lost 7 bases and 4 bases, in that order; junction bases with no gene match: 8. Per germline, CDR1 LGHDT and CDR2 YNNKEL (reference sequence). Here the CDR3 DNA reads TGTGCCAGCAACCAGAGGGACAGGAGCTATGGCTACACCTTC. This sequence encodes CASNQRDRSYGYTF. Combining the CDR3 with reference TRBV3-1 and TRBJ1-2 gives the whole variable domain DTAVSQTPKYLVTQMGNDKSIKCEQNLGHDTMYWYKQDSKKFLKIMFSYNNKELIINETVPNRFSPKSPDKAHLNLHINSLELGDSAVYFCASNQRDRSYGYTFGSGTRLTVV.

This clonotype was seen repeatedly, ten times or more. CDR3 nucleotides: TGTGCCAGCAGCTTAGGTGGTGCGGACCTCCTCCACTTT. Its protein is CASSLGGADLLHF. The gene calls are TRBV11-2 and TRBJ1-6; D not resolved. The CDR3 is 13 residues long. With 1 base removed from V and 15 bases from J, the gap between germline ends came to 13 bases. Germline CDR1 is SGHAT and CDR2 is FQNNGV.

Ten or more counts support this clonotype. The rearrangement joins TRBV6-5 to TRBJ1-4; D might be TRBD1 (5 bases). V was trimmed by 1 base and J by 8 bases, leaving 8 bases between them. The CDR3 totals 13 residues. Germline CDR1 is MNHEY and CDR2 is SVGAGI. The chain's CDR3 is CASSYFRGEKLFF. CDR3 DNA sequence: TGTGCCAGCAGTTACTTTCGGGGGGAAAAACTGTTTTTT.

This clonotype occurred many times. V gene TRBV28 combines with J gene TRBJ1-6; D unclear. Looked up from germline, CDR1 is MDHEN and CDR2 is SYDVKM. The V end lost 6 bases, the J end lost 7 bases, and 13 bases lay between the germline ends. CDR3 length: 14 amino acids. CDR3 protein: CASSRAISNSPLHF. As DNA, the CDR3 is TGTGCCAGCAGCCGGGCTATATCGAATTCACCCCTCCACTTT.

The V call is TRBV15, the J call TRBJ1-4; D gene unclear. V shed 0 bases and J shed 5 bases, with 7 bases lying between them. Germline-derived CDR1 and CDR2 are LNHNV and YYDKDF (reference sequence). The CDR3 totals 14 residues. The CDR3 sequence is CATSRDRANEKLFF. CDR3 in DNA: TGTGCCACCAGCAGAGATAGGGCGAATGAAAAACTGTTTTTT.

The chain recombines TRBV7-9 with TRBJ1-1; tentative D call: TRBD1 (5 bases). CDR1 is SEHNR, CDR2 FQNEAQ, per germline (reference sequence). V was clipped by 6 bases and J by 10 bases, with 12 bases between them. The CDR3 runs to 11 residues. The DNA of the CDR3 is TGTGCCAGCAGGTACACGAGGGGAGCTTTCTTT. Protein product: CASRYTRGAFF.

This clonotype was found many times. The V call is TRBV7-2, the J call TRBJ2-1, with 8 bases aligning to TRBD2. The V gene end was trimmed by 5 bases and the J gene end by 9 bases; junction bases not matched to a gene: 12. The V gene's germline CDR1 is SGHTA and CDR2 FQGNSA. The CDR3 is 15 amino acids. CDR3: CASSPPGGGPAEQFF. The DNA of the CDR3 is TGTGCCAGCAGCCCGCCGGGGGGGGGGCCCGCTGAGCAGTTCTTC.

Ten or more counts support this clonotype. The rearrangement joins TRBV27 to TRBJ2-2, with no clear D. CDR3 length equals 17 residues. Germline-derived CDR1 and CDR2 are MNHEY and SMNVEV (reference sequence). V lost 6 bases to trimming and J lost 0 bases, with 17 bases between them. Written as DNA, the CDR3 is TGTGCCAGCAGCCCAGTAGTAGCAGACCCGAACACCGGGGAGCTGTTTTTT. Translation gives CASSPVVADPNTGELFF.

At least ten counts were recorded for this clonotype. This chain joins TRBV6-1 and TRBJ1-1, with 7 positions matching TRBD1. The CDR3 sequence is 15 residues long. V gave up 6 bases and J gave up 1 base; unmatched junction bases: 8. Germline lookup yields CDR1 MNHNS and CDR2 SASEGT. CDR3 nucleotides: TGTGCCAGCAGCAGTCACAGGGGACGGAACACTGAAGCTTTCTTT. It specifies CASSSHRGRNTEAFF.

This clonotype was found many times. This sequence joins TRBV2 and TRBJ1-4, with unresolved D. The CDR3 is 13 residues long. Germline CDR1 reads SNHLY; CDR2 reads FYNNEI. Trimming cost V 5 bases and J 6 bases, with 10 bases left between them. The CDR3 DNA sequence: TGTGCCAGCAGTAAGGAGGTGGATGAAAAACTGTTTTTT. The encoded protein is CASSKEVDEKLFF.

This clonotype was detected ten times or more. The chain combines TRBV6-2 or TRBV6-3 with TRBJ2-7; possible D gene TRBD2, 6 bases. Trimming removed 4 bases from V and 5 bases from J, with 12 bases in between. Germline assignment: CDR1 MNHEY and CDR2 SVGEGT. The CDR3 consists of 13 residues. The CDR3, as DNA: TGTGCCAGCAGTTGGCGCGCGGGACACGAGCAGTACTTC. Protein sequence: CASSWRAGHEQYF.